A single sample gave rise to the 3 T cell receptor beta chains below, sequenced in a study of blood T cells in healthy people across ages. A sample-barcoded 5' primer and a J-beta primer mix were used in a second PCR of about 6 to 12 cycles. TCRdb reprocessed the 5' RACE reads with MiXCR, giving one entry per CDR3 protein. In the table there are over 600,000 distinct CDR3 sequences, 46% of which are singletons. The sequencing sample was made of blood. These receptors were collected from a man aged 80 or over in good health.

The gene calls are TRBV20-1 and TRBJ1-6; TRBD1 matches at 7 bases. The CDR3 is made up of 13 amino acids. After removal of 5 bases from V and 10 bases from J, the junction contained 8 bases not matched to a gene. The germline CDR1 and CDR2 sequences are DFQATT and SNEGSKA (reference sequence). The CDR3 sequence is CSAPTTGNSPLHF. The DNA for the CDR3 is TGCAGTGCTCCTACGACAGGGAACTCACCCCTCCACTTT.

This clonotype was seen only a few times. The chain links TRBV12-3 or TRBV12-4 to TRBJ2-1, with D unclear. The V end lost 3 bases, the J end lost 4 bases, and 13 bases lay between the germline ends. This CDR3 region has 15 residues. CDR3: CASSFEPRGYNEQFF. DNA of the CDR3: TGTGCCAGCAGTTTTGAGCCCCGTGGGTACAATGAGCAGTTCTTC.

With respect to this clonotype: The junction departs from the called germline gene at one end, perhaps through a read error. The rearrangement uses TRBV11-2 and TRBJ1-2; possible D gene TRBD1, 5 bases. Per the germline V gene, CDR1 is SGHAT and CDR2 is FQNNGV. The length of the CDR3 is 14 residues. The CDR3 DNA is TGCGCCAGCAGCCAACAGGCCAGGGACTATGGCTACACCTTC. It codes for CASSQQARDYGYTF.